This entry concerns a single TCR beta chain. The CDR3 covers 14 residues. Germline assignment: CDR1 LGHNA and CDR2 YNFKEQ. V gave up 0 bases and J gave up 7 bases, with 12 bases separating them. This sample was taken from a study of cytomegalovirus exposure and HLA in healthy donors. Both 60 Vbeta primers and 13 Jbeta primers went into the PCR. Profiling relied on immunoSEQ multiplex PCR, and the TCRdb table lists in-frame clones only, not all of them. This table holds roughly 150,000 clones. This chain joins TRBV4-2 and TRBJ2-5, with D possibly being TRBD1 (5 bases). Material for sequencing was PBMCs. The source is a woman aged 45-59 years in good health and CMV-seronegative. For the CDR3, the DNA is TGTGCCAGCAGCCAAGAAGGGGCAGTGGGGACCCAGTACTTC. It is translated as CASSQEGAVGTQYF.